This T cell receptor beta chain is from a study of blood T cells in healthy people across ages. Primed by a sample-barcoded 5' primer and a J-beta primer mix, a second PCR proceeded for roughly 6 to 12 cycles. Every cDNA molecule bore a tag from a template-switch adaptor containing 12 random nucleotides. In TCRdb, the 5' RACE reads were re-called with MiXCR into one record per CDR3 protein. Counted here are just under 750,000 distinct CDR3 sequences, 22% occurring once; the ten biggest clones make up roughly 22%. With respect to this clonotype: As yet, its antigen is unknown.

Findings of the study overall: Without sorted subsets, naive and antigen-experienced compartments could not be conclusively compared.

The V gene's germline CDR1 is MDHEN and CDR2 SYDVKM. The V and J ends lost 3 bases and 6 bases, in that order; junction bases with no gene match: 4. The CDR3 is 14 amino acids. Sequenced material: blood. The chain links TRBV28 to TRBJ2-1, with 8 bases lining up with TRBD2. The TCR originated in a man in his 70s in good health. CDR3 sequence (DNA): TGTGCCAGCAGTTTCTCGGGGGGGACCAATGAGCAGTTCTTC. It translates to CASSFSGGTNEQFF.